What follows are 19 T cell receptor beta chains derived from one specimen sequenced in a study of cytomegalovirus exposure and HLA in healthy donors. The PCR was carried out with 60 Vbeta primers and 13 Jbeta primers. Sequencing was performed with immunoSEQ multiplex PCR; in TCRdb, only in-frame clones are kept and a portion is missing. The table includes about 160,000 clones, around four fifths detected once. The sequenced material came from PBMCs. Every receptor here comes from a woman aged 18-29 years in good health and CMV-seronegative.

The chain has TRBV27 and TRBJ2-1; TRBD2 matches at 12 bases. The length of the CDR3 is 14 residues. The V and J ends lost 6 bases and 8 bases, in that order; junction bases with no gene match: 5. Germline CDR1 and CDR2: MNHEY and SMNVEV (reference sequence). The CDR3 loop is CASSTSGRRHEQFF. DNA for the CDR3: TGTGCCAGCAGCACTAGCGGGAGGAGGCATGAGCAGTTCTTC.

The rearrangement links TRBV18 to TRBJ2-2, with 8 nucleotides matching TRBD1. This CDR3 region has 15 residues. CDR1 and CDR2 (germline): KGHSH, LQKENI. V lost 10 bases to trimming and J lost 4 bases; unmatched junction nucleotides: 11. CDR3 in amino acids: CATHSGQGSTGELFF. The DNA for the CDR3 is TGTGCCACCCATAGTGGACAGGGCTCCACCGGGGAGCTGTTTTTT.

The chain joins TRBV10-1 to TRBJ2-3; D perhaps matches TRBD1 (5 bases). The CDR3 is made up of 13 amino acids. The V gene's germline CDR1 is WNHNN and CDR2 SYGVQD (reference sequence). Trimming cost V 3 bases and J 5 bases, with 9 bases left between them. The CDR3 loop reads CASSDPGIDTQYF. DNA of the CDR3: TGCGCCAGCAGTGATCCAGGGATAGATACGCAGTATTTT.

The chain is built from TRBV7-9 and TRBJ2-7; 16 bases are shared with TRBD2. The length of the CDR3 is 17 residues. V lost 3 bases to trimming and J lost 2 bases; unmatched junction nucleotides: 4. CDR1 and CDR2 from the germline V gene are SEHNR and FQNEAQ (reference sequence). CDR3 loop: CASSLGGLAGGTYEQYF. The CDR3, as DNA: TGTGCCAGCAGCTTGGGGGGACTAGCGGGAGGGACCTACGAGCAGTACTTC.

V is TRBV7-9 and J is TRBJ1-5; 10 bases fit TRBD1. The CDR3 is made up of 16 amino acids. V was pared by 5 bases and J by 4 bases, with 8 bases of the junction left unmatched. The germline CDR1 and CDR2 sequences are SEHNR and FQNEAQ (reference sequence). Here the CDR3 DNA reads TGTGCCAGCAGCCCCGGACAGGGGGACTCGAATCAGCCCCAGCATTTT. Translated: CASSPGQGDSNQPQHF.

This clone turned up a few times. Here the CDR3 DNA reads TGTGCCAGCTCACCGGGGGCGCAGGACTATGGCTACACCTTC. Protein: CASSPGAQDYGYTF. V is TRBV18 and J is TRBJ1-2, with a possible D match to TRBD1 (6 bases). Germline V gives CDR1 KGHSH, CDR2 LQKENI. The V end lost 3 bases, the J end lost 3 bases, and 11 bases lay between the germline ends. The CDR3 extends over 14 amino acids.

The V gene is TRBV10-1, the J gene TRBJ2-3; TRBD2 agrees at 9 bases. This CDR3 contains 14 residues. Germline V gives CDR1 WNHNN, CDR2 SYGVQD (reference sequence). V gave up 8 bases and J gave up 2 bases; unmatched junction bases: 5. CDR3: CASPGTSSTDTQYF. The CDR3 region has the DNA TGCGCCAGCCCCGGGACTAGCTCCACAGATACGCAGTATTTT.

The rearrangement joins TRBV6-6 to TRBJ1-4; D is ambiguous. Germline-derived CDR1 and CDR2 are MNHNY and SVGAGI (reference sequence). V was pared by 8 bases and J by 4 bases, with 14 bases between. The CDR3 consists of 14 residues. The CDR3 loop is CASGYPGVNEKLFF. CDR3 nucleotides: TGTGCCAGCGGCTATCCGGGTGTTAATGAAAAACTGTTTTTT.

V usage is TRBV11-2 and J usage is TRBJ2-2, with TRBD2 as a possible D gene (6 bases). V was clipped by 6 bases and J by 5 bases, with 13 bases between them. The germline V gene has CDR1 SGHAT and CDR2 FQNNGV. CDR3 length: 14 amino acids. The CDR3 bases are TGTGCCAGCAGTAATATAGGACTAACCGGGGAGCTGTTTTTT. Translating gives CASSNIGLTGELFF.

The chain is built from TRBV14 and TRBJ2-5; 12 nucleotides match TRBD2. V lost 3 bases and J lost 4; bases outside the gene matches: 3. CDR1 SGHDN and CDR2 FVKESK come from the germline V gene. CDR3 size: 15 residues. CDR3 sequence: CASSHLLAGGETQYF. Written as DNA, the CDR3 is TGTGCCAGCAGCCACCTACTAGCGGGAGGAGAGACCCAGTACTTC.

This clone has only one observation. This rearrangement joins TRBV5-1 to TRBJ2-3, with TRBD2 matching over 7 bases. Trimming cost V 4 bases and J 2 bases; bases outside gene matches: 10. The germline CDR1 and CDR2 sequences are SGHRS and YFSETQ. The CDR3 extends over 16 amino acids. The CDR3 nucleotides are TGCGCCAGCAGCCATAGAAAAAGCGGGGTCACAGATACGCAGTATTTT. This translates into CASSHRKSGVTDTQYF.

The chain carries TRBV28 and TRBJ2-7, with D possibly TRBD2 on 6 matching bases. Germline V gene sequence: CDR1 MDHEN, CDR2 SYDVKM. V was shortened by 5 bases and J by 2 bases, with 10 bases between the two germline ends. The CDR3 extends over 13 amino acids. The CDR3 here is CASSGTATYEQYF. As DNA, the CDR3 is TGTGCCAGCAGTGGGACTGCTACCTACGAGCAGTACTTC. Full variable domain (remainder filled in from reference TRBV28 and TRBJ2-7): DVKVTQSSRYLVKRTGEKVFLECVQDMDHENMFWYRQDPGLGLRLIYFSYDVKMKEKGDIPEGYSVSREKKERFSLILESASTNQTSMYLCASSGTATYEQYFGPGTRLTVT.

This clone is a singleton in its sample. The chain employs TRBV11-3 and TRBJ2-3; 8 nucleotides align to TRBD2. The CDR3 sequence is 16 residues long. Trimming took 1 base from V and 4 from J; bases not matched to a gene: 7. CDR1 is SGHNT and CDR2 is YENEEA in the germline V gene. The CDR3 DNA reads TGTGCCAGCAGCTTAGTGCCAAGCGGGAGCCCAGATACGCAGTATTTT. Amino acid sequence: CASSLVPSGSPDTQYF.

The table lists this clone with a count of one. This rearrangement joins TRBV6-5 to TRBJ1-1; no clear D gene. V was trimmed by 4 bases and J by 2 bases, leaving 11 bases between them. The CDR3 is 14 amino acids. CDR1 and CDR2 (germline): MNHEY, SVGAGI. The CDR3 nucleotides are TGTGCCAGCAGTTCAAACACGGGAAACACTGAAGCTTTCTTT. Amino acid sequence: CASSSNTGNTEAFF.

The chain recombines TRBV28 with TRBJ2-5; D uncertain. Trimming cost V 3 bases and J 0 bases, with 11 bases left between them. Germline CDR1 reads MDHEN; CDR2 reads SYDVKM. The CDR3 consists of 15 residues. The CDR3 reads CASSFQSTNQETQYF. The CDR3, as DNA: TGTGCCAGCAGTTTCCAGTCAACAAACCAAGAGACCCAGTACTTC.

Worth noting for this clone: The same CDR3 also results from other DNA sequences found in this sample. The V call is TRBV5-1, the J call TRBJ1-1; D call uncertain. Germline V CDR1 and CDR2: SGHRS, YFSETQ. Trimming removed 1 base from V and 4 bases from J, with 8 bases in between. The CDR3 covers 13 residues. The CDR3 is CASSLSGGTEAFF. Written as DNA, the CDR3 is TGCGCCAGCAGCTTGTCCGGTGGCACTGAAGCTTTCTTT.

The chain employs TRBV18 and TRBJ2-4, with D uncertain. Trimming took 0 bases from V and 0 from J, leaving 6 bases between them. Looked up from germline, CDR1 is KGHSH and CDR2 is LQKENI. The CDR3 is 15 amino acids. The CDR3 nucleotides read TGTGCCAGCTCACCACCGTTATTAGCCAAAAACATTCAGTACTTC. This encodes CASSPPLLAKNIQYF.

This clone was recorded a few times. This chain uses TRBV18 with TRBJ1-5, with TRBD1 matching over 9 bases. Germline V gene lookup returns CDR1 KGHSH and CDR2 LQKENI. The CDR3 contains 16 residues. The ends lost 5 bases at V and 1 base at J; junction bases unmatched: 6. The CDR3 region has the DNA TGTGCCAGCTCAAACAGGGGGCTGGACAGCAATCAGCCCCAGCATTTT. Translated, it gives CASSNRGLDSNQPQHF.

CDR3 nucleotides: TGTGCCAGCAAATACGGGGAGACCCAGTACTTC. It specifies CASKYGETQYF. The chain uses TRBV2 and TRBJ2-5; unclear D gene. V shed 7 bases and J shed 5 bases, with 8 bases lying between them. CDR1 and CDR2 from the germline V gene are SNHLY and FYNNEI. This CDR3 is built from 11 residues.